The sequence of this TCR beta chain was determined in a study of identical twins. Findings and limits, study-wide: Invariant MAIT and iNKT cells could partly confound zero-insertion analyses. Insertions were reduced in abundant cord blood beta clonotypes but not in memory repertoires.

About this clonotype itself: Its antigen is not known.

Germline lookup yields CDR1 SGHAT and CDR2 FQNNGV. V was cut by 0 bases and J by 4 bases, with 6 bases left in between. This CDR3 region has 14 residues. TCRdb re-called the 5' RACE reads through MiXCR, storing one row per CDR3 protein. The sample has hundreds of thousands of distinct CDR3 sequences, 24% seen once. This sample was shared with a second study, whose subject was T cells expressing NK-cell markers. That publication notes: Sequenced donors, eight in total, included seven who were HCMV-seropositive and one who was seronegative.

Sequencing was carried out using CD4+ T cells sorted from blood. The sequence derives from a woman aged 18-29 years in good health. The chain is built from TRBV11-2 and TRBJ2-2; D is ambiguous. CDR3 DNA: TGTGCCAGCAGCTTAGATCACATCACCGGGGAGCTGTTTTTT. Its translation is CASSLDHITGELFF.